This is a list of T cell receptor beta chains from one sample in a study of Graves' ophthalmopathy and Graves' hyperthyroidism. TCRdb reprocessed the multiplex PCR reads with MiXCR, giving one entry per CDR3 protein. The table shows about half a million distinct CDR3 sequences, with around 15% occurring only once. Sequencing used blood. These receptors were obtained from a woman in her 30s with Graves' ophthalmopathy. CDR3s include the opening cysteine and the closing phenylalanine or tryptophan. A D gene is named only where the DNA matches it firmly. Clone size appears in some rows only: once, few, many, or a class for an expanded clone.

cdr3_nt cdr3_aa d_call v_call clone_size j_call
TGTGCCAGCAGCCCCCAGACTAGCGGGGGGTCGACCTACACCTACGAGCAGTACTTC CASSPQTSGGSTYTYEQYF TRBD2 TRBV4-2 few TRBJ2-7
TGTGCCACCAGCAGAGATCGCGGTGGTATCACTGAAGCTTTCTTT CATSRDRGGITEAFF . TRBV15 many TRBJ1-1
TGTGCCACATCCGGGACAGGGGCCTATGGCTACACCTTC CATSGTGAYGYTF TRBD1 TRBV19 . TRBJ1-2
TGTGCCAGCAGTTTAGAAGCCAGGGTTGACTATGGCTACACCTTC CASSLEARVDYGYTF . TRBV12-3/TRBV12-4 . TRBJ1-2
TGTGCCAGCAATCCGACAGGGGGCGCCGAGCAGTACTTC CASNPTGGAEQYF TRBD1 TRBV6-1 few TRBJ2-7
TGTGCCAGCAGTTTTCGGGGGCCCGGGGAGCTGTTTTTT CASSFRGPGELFF . TRBV27 many TRBJ2-2
TGCAGTGCCTTCCCGACCAACAGGGAGGAAAACTATGGCTACACCTTC CSAFPTNREENYGYTF . TRBV20-1 many TRBJ1-2
TGTGCCAGCAGCCCGCGGGAGCCCTCCTACAATGAGCAGTTCTTC CASSPREPSYNEQFF TRBD2 TRBV14 few TRBJ2-1
TGCAGTGGCCAGGGCGGCAGGGTGAATCAGCCCCAGCATTTT CSGQGGRVNQPQHF . TRBV20-1 . TRBJ1-5
TGTGCCAGCAGTTCGGGGACAGGGAGCGAGCAAGAGACCCAGTACTTC CASSSGTGSEQETQYF TRBD1 TRBV12-3/TRBV12-4 . TRBJ2-5
TGTGCCTGGAGTGACCCGAGGGACAGGGGAATAGAGACCCAGTACTTC CAWSDPRDRGIETQYF TRBD1 TRBV30 . TRBJ2-5
TGTGCCAGCACCCTGGGGCAGGGGGTTAGAGAGACCCAGTACTTC CASTLGQGVRETQYF TRBD1 TRBV6-1 . TRBJ2-5
TGCGCCAGCAGCATAAGGGGGGAGCCTCCTCTCGAGCAGTACTTC CASSIRGEPPLEQYF . TRBV5-1 many TRBJ2-7
TGCAGTGCTAGAGGGGGAGGGGGCTCGGCAGATACGCAGTATTTT CSARGGGGSADTQYF . TRBV20-1 many TRBJ2-3
TGTGCCTGTTCTTCCTGGAAGGGGGACACCGGGGAGCTGGTTTTT CACSSWKGDTGELVF . TRBV19 few TRBJ2-2
TGTGCCAGCAGCTACAGACAGGGGAACTCTGGAAACACCATATATTTT CASSYRQGNSGNTIYF TRBD1 TRBV11-1 . TRBJ1-3
TGTGCCAGCAGTGACTCTCTGACCGTCCTTAGGGGCAAAAACATTCAATACTTC CASSDSLTVLRGKNIQYF . TRBV25-1 . TRBJ2-4
TGTGCCAGCAGTTTCGAGACAGGCCCTACTGAAGCTTTCTTT CASSFETGPTEAFF . TRBV12-3/TRBV12-4 many TRBJ1-1
TGTGCCTGGAGTGTAGGGGACACCGGGGAGCTGTTTTTT CAWSVGDTGELFF . TRBV30 many TRBJ2-2
TGTGCCAGCAGCTTAGTGGGTCTAGGGACTGAAGCTTTCTTT CASSLVGLGTEAFF . TRBV7-2 many TRBJ1-1
TGTGCCAGCAGTGAAAACGGGGAGGCCGCCTATGGCTACACCTTC CASSENGEAAYGYTF . TRBV6-1 many TRBJ1-2
TGTGCCAGCAGCTTTCAAGGGACCGCCTATGGCTACACCTTC CASSFQGTAYGYTF . TRBV12-3/TRBV12-4 many TRBJ1-2
TGCGCCAGCAGCCCGACAGGGGGGCGTGGTGAAGCTTTCTTT CASSPTGGRGEAFF TRBD1 TRBV4-1 . TRBJ1-1
TGCAGCGGGACAGGGACAGAGACCCAGTACTTC CSGTGTETQYF TRBD1 TRBV29-1 many TRBJ2-5
TGCAGCGCTTTGACAGGGTCGGGCGAGCAGTACTTC CSALTGSGEQYF TRBD1 TRBV29-1 many TRBJ2-7
TGTGCCAGCAGTCCCCCGGGGACTAGCGGGAGTGGATCCTACGAGCAGTACTTC CASSPPGTSGSGSYEQYF TRBD2 TRBV28 few TRBJ2-7
TGTGCCAGTAGTATAGATAGCAGTATTTCGGCTAACTATGGCTACACCTTC CASSIDSSISANYGYTF . TRBV19 many TRBJ1-2
TGTGCCAGCAGTCCCGGGATTATAAACATTCAGTACTTC CASSPGIINIQYF . TRBV6-1 . TRBJ2-4
TGTGCCAGCACCACACTAGGACCAACGGACACTGAAGCTTTCTTT CASTTLGPTDTEAFF . TRBV28 many TRBJ1-1
TGTGCCACCAGCAGAGGGTCAGGGAGCTCCTATAATTCACCCCTCCACTTT CATSRGSGSSYNSPLHF . TRBV15 once TRBJ1-6